This T cell receptor beta chain was recorded in a study of Ad26.COV2.S vaccination and SARS-CoV-2 variants. Study-level information: The authors gave Ad26.COV2.S intramuscularly, either once or twice 56 days apart.

Repertoires were generated with immunoSEQ multiplex PCR, while TCRdb's copy carries only in-frame clones and drops some. The repertoire holds 200,000 to 250,000 clones, with over 75% as singletons. Between the trimmed V and J ends, which lost 5 bases and 4 bases, there was a span of 8 bases. Germline V gene data show CDR1 as SGHTA and CDR2 as FQGNSA. This CDR3 contains 13 residues. As concerns this clone: Its cognate antigen is unknown.

The study's findings and limits: Estimates derived from TCR breadth and depth analyses may have underestimated total T cell responses. Recipients of vaccine and of placebo showed similar breadth of their non-spike TCR repertoires.

Treatment defined: 15 to 20 received Ad26.COV2.S at low or high dose, single or two shots; about 5 received placebo; per-sample allocation not given. It was on day 63 after the first vaccine or placebo injection that samples were taken. Sequenced material: peripheral blood, taken in a trial of Ad26.COV2.S vaccine versus placebo. The chain couples TRBV7-2 to TRBJ1-4, with D uncertain. This sequence originates from a person aged 18-65 years who received the Ad26.COV2.S COVID-19 vaccine or a placebo. This chain's CDR3 is CASSDWGNEKLFF. CDR3 nucleotides: TGTGCCAGCAGCGACTGGGGTAATGAAAAACTGTTTTTT.